These T cell receptor beta chains were read from a single sample in a study of T-cell memory formation after mild COVID-19. In TCRdb, the 5' RACE reads were re-called with MiXCR into one record per CDR3 protein. The table lists about 210,000 distinct CDR3 sequences, around 30% of them singletons. Material for sequencing was PBMCs or a T cell subset sorted from them (not recorded which). The receptors here all came from an adult woman who had mild COVID-19 (a few samples of this study predate the infection). Cell type and time point are not known. The conserved cysteine and the conserved F or W are not part of the CDR3 here. Each record gives: D gene, V gene, CDR3 protein. D genes are given only for firm matches.

. TRBV5-1 ASAREIGSGANVLT
. TRBV5-8 ASSLTPSDYEQY
. TRBV9 ASSHSTDTQY
TRBD2 TRBV7-6 ASSLRGLANEQF
. TRBV6-5 ASSYSSDRGANVLT
. TRBV29-1 SGQSSSNTGELF
TRBD2 TRBV5-6 ASSLVAGGPDEQY
. TRBV18 ASSPTGTSITYEQY
. TRBV12-3/TRBV12-4 ASSPNTNYGYT
. TRBV2 ASTTPLSGSYEQY
TRBD1 TRBV25-1 ASSERQGFENTIY
TRBD2 TRBV24-1 ATSDQRWGGSTYNEQF
TRBD2 TRBV4-2 ASSQDPASGSYNEQF
. TRBV5-1 ASSLMGGASYEQY
TRBD1 TRBV5-4 ASSLVSGQGRDEQF
TRBD2 TRBV7-8 ASSLGLAGVSIEQY
. TRBV29-1 SAGGSSYEQY
. TRBV7-2 ASSLQPKETQY
. TRBV29-1 SVGRARKLF
TRBD2 TRBV6-6 ASSYSASGYEQY
. TRBV19 ASSIATGRTQY
. TRBV20-1 SARISGSEAF
TRBD1 TRBV7-9 ASSLEWDRLQSSGNTIY
TRBD1 TRBV20-1 GTKGRGNLQY
. TRBV30 AYTRTNTEAF
. TRBV6-2/TRBV6-3 ASGLSEQY
TRBD2 TRBV2 ASRGLAAVGQF
. TRBV5-1 ASSLISGTEAF
TRBD1 TRBV7-2 ASSLETGALF
. TRBV29-1 SVEVGHNSETQY
. TRBV3-1 ASSQTSYSDEQY
. TRBV6-5 ASSYKHGSSHEQY
. TRBV3-1 ASSRRGENQETQY
TRBD1 TRBV18 ASSPRTGSGYGYT
. TRBV12-5 ASGANLRETQY
. TRBV7-8 ASSKEYRSGKNIQY
. TRBV2 ASSVSKETQY
TRBD1 TRBV5-1 ASSVGTGAVYEQY
. TRBV7-9 ASSSPPTRALSYEQY
. TRBV24-1 ATSDWDSYEQY
. TRBV6-5 ASSYQGFSYNEQF
. TRBV11-2 ASSPLATGTGELF
TRBD2 TRBV5-5 ASSLASGDYEQY
TRBD1 TRBV27 ASRGGQVPNSPLH
. TRBV7-9 ASSLDVGAPNYGYT
TRBD1 TRBV3-1 ASRAGGGSYEQY
TRBD2 TRBV7-3 ASSPFGGGASEQF
TRBD1 TRBV6-1 ASSDPGQPSYEQY
. TRBV7-9 ASSPAGIHEQF
TRBD2 TRBV6-2/TRBV6-3 ASSYLTSGGFYIEQF
TRBD1 TRBV18 ASSPLDSGGLNTEAF
. TRBV5-4 ASSFRDGTDTQY
. TRBV12-3/TRBV12-4 ASSSTGTSPSGANVLT
TRBD2 TRBV4-1 ASSYSGTRISNEQF
. TRBV19 ASSIQGRAMNTEAF
. TRBV29-1 SVDPGGTDTQY
TRBD1 TRBV5-1 ASSLVVSRTGPTEAF
. TRBV7-6 ASSSEFGELF